The entry below describes one TCR beta chain. The data were obtained in a study of blood T cell repertoires in COVID-19. Study as a whole: Both acute and convalescent COVID-19 samples were obtained from the United States, Italy and Spain.

TCRdb keeps only in-frame clones here, not all; method: immunoSEQ multiplex PCR. The sample contains about 180,000 clones, over 75% of which appear only once. Input material: peripheral blood. This receptor was identified in a human donor with active or convalescent COVID-19. The donor label of this sample is uncertain.

CDR3 loop: CASSLDGVGGELFF. The CDR3 nucleotides are TGCGCCAGCAGCTTGGACGGGGTCGGCGGGGAGCTGTTTTTT. The rearrangement links TRBV5-1 to TRBJ2-2; D perhaps matches TRBD2 (5 bases). The CDR3 totals 14 residues. V shed 0 bases and J shed 7 bases, with 10 bases lying between them. Germline CDR1 SGHRS, CDR2 YFSETQ.